The source of this T cell receptor (beta chain) is a study of T cells in Graves' hyperthyroidism and ophthalmopathy. This clonotype was detected ten times or more. CDR1 is MNHEY and CDR2 is SMNVEV in the germline V gene (reference sequence). V gave up 8 bases and J gave up 2 bases; unmatched junction bases: 6. The CDR3 covers 13 residues. The TCR beta CDR3 regions underwent amplification using RNA transcripts as the source. HTBI primers were the set used in a first-round RT-PCR of the TCR CDR3. TCRdb re-derived calls from the multiplex PCR reads in MiXCR, one entry per CDR3 protein. Of about 360,000 distinct CDR3 sequences in the sample, roughly an eighth are singletons; the top ten hold 9% to 9.5%.

The sample was blood. The TCR originated in a woman aged 18-29 years with Graves' hyperthyroidism. This rearrangement joins TRBV27 to TRBJ2-7, with 7 bases matching TRBD2. CDR3 in DNA: TGTGCCAGCGCCCGGGAGGTCCCCTACGAGCAGTACTTC. As protein: CASAREVPYEQYF.